A selection of T cell receptor beta chains follows, all from one sample in a study of Ad26.COV2.S vaccination and SARS-CoV-2 variants. Sequencing used immunoSEQ multiplex PCR; TCRdb keeps in-frame clones, though not all of them. The table records about 460,000 clones, 70% to 90% of them present only once. The input for sequencing was peripheral blood, taken in a trial of Ad26.COV2.S vaccine versus placebo. The origin of the receptors is a person aged 18-60 years who received the Ad26.COV2.S COVID-19 vaccine or a placebo. Both conserved end residues are part of each CDR3. D genes are given only for firm matches.

j_gene: TRBJ2-1
d_gene: .
v_gene: TRBV7-9
CDR3aa: CASSFKGRSYNEQFF
CDR3nt: TGTGCCAGCAGCTTTAAGGGGCGTTCCTACAATGAGCAGTTCTTC

j_gene: TRBJ1-2
d_gene: .
v_gene: TRBV6-1
CDR3aa: CASSENPYGYTF
CDR3nt: TGTGCCAGCAGTGAAAATCCCTATGGCTACACCTTC

j_gene: TRBJ2-1
d_gene: TRBD1
v_gene: TRBV5-1
CDR3aa: CASSLRPGQGVYNEQFF
CDR3nt: TGCGCCAGCAGCTTGAGGCCGGGACAGGGAGTCTACAATGAGCAGTTCTTC

j_gene: TRBJ2-7
d_gene: .
v_gene: TRBV6-5
CDR3aa: CASLVLLSGITEQYF
CDR3nt: TGTGCCAGCCTAGTGCTCTTAAGCGGCATAACCGAGCAGTACTTC

j_gene: TRBJ2-3
d_gene: .
v_gene: TRBV6-5
CDR3aa: CASVKRPTDTQYF
CDR3nt: TGTGCCAGCGTTAAGCGGCCGACAGATACGCAGTATTTT

j_gene: TRBJ1-2
d_gene: .
v_gene: TRBV24-1
CDR3aa: CATSELGARGYTF
CDR3nt: TGTGCCACCAGTGAATTGGGAGCTCGGGGCTACACCTTC

j_gene: TRBJ2-1
d_gene: TRBD2
v_gene: TRBV6-5
CDR3aa: CASSYAPGGPRNEQFF
CDR3nt: TGTGCCAGCAGTTACGCACCGGGAGGGCCGAGGAATGAGCAGTTCTTC

j_gene: TRBJ2-7
d_gene: .
v_gene: TRBV28
CDR3aa: CASSKRYYEQYF
CDR3nt: TGTGCCAGCAGCAAAAGATACTACGAGCAGTACTTC

j_gene: TRBJ1-2
d_gene: .
v_gene: TRBV7-6
CDR3aa: CASSPETVANYGYTF
CDR3nt: TGTGCCAGCAGCCCAGAGACAGTAGCTAACTATGGCTACACCTTC

j_gene: TRBJ1-1
d_gene: .
v_gene: TRBV3-1/TRBV3-2
CDR3aa: CASSQEVRARLNTEAFF
CDR3nt: TGTGCCAGCAGCCAAGAAGTCCGAGCCCGCCTGAACACTGAAGCTTTCTTT

j_gene: TRBJ1-5
d_gene: .
v_gene: TRBV27
CDR3aa: CASSQAFTGSNQPQHF
CDR3nt: TGTGCCAGCAGCCAGGCCTTTACGGGGAGCAATCAGCCCCAGCATTTT